This T cell receptor (beta chain) derives from a study of blood T cells in healthy people across ages. The CDR3 is 13 residues long. Germline CDR1 MNHEY, CDR2 SVGAGI. The V and J ends lost 3 bases and 11 bases respectively, with 13 bases between them. Primers used in a second PCR of roughly 6 to 11 cycles were a sample-barcoded 5' primer and a J-beta primer mix. TCRdb itself ran the 5' RACE reads through MiXCR, one entry per CDR3 protein. The sample consists of about 1.4 million distinct CDR3 sequences, 45% to 70% of them appearing once. This clonotype was detected only once. The chain is built from TRBV6-5 and TRBJ1-4; TRBD1 might be the D (5 bases). Sequencing input: blood. This TCR came from a man aged 18-30 years in good health. In nucleotides, the CDR3 is TGTGCCAGCAGTTATCTTCAGGGCGGGAAACTGTTTTTT. Encoded protein: CASSYLQGGKLFF.